The T cell receptor (beta chain) described here comes from a study of blood T cell repertoires in COVID-19. The assay was immunoSEQ multiplex PCR, and TCRdb's table has in-frame clones only and misses some. This table has over 130,000 clones, about 80% appearing once. The CDR3 is 13 amino acids. Germline CDR1 is SGHAT and CDR2 is FQNNGV. Deletions cut 1 base from V and 5 bases from J, with 7 bases between. This chain connects TRBV11-2 to TRBJ2-3, with no clear D. This clonotype was sampled from a woman aged 55-70 years with acute or convalescent COVID-19. Input material: peripheral blood. The CDR3: CASSLAPQDTQYF. In DNA, the CDR3 is TGTGCCAGCAGCTTAGCACCACAAGATACGCAGTATTTT. The whole variable domain, remainder taken from reference TRBV11-2 and TRBJ2-3, is EAGVAQSPRYKIIEKRQSVAFWCNPISGHATLYWYQQILGQGPKLLIQFQNNGVVDDSQLPKDRFSAERLKGVDSTLKIQPAKLEDSAVYLCASSLAPQDTQYFGPGTRLTVL.